This entry lists 28 T cell receptor beta chains sequenced from one sample in a study of regulatory T cells in long-lasting Graves disease. Both iRepertoire HTBI primers and Arm-PCR of CDR3 regions were used to build the TCR beta libraries. TCRdb reanalysed the multiplex PCR reads using MiXCR and keeps one entry per CDR3 protein. Among 400,000 to 650,000 distinct CDR3 sequences listed, 16% were seen once. Stated time point: newly diagnosed GD, antithyroid drugs for less than 3 months. Isolated PBMC RNA provided the starting material for the TCR library. These data were also reused for a study on T cells in Graves' hyperthyroidism and ophthalmopathy.

The sequences come from peripheral blood mononuclear cells (PBMCs), collected at new diagnosis, from a patient treated with antithyroid drugs. These receptors all stem from a woman aged 40 to 65 with Graves disease.

This sequence joins TRBV6-5 and TRBJ2-7; a weak D match, TRBD2 (5 bases). Germline CDR1 is MNHEY and CDR2 is SVGAGI. V dropped 0 bases and J dropped 5 bases, with 14 bases sitting between them. The CDR3 sequence is 15 residues long. The CDR3 region is CASSYSPSSWDEQYF. The DNA for the CDR3 is TGTGCCAGCAGTTACTCACCTAGCTCTTGGGACGAGCAGTACTTC.

This sequence joins TRBV7-9 and TRBJ2-2; D is uncertain. Per germline, CDR1 SEHNR and CDR2 FQNEAQ (reference sequence). V was pared by 1 base and J by 6 bases, with 12 bases between. The CDR3 is 15 amino acids. The chain's CDR3 is CASSLVALYAGELFF. The CDR3 nucleotides are TGTGCCAGCAGCTTAGTGGCGTTATACGCCGGGGAGCTGTTTTTT.

This clonotype was found a few times. CDR3 DNA: TGTGCCACCAGTGCCGCAGGGTCCGAGCAGTACTTC. Its protein product is CATSAAGSEQYF. The gene calls are TRBV24-1 and TRBJ2-7, with D perhaps TRBD1 (5 bases). The germline V and J ends were trimmed by 5 bases and 6 bases, with 10 bases remaining between them. The CDR3 is 12 amino acids. The V gene's germline CDR1 is KGHDR and CDR2 SFDVKD.

This clonotype turned up a few times. The chain recombines TRBV4-2 with TRBJ2-5, with TRBD2 matching over 10 bases. The CDR3 runs 16 residues. The V and J ends lost 1 base and 5 bases, in that order; junction bases with no gene match: 7. CDR1 LGHNA and CDR2 YNFKEQ come from the germline V gene. The CDR3 nucleotides read TGTGCCAGCAGCCAAGGGGGTAGCGGGGGGCGGGAGACCCAGTACTTC. This translates into CASSQGGSGGRETQYF.

This clonotype was counted only a few times. The V call is TRBV18, the J call TRBJ2-2; TRBD2 aligns across 7 bases. V shed 2 bases and J 0 bases; nucleotides not matched to a gene: 6. The CDR3 sequence is 17 residues long. Germline values: CDR1 KGHSH, CDR2 LQKENI. In DNA, the CDR3 is TGTGCCAGCTCACCAAGCAGAGGGACTACGAACACCGGGGAGCTGTTTTTT. Protein: CASSPSRGTTNTGELFF.

The gene calls are TRBV5-1 and TRBJ2-1, with TRBD2 matching 10 bases. Losses at the gene ends were 3 bases for V and 1 base for J; bases not matched to a gene: 4. Germline values: CDR1 SGHRS, CDR2 YFSETQ. This CDR3 has 16 amino acids. The CDR3 sequence: CASSSERGGSYNEQFF. The DNA of the CDR3 is TGCGCCAGCAGCTCTGAGCGGGGGGGGTCCTACAATGAGCAGTTCTTC.

The chain is built from TRBV28 and TRBJ2-1; 10 bases are a match to TRBD2. Germline trimming cut 8 bases from V and 8 bases from J; bases unmatched to any gene: 15. CDR3 length: 16 amino acids. Germline-derived CDR1 and CDR2 are MDHEN and SYDVKM. This CDR3 is CASPRLAGDRWDEQFF. The CDR3 bases are TGTGCCAGCCCCAGACTAGCGGGTGATAGGTGGGATGAGCAGTTCTTC.

This clonotype has at least ten counts. V gene TRBV6-1 combines with J gene TRBJ1-2; no definite D call. Per the germline V gene, CDR1 is MNHNS and CDR2 is SASEGT. The length of the CDR3 is 14 residues. V dropped 7 bases and J dropped 0 bases, with 12 bases sitting between them. CDR3 amino acids: CASTPVGANYGYTF. As DNA, the CDR3 is TGTGCCAGCACTCCAGTCGGAGCTAACTATGGCTACACCTTC.

This clonotype was found once. The V and J genes are TRBV5-6 and TRBJ2-3; 8 positions match TRBD2. The CDR3 is 16 amino acids. V was pared by 3 bases and J by 3 bases, with 9 bases of the junction left unmatched. Germline values: CDR1 SGHDT, CDR2 YYEEEE. CDR3: CASSSGLEFRTDTQYF. Written as DNA, the CDR3 is TGTGCCAGCAGCTCGGGACTAGAGTTTAGGACAGATACGCAGTATTTT.

This clonotype occurred many times. This rearrangement joins TRBV7-8 to TRBJ1-2; 9 nucleotides line up with TRBD1. The germline V gene has CDR1 SGHVS and CDR2 FQNEAQ. Trimming took 4 bases from V and 4 from J; bases not matched to a gene: 10. The CDR3 contains 16 residues. CDR3 in DNA: TGTGCCAGCAGCTCGGCCGGACAGGGGTTCGTCTATGGCTACACCTTC. Translation: CASSSAGQGFVYGYTF.

This chain joins TRBV20-1 and TRBJ2-1; D tentatively fits TRBD1 or TRBD2 (5 bases each). Germline CDR1 and CDR2: DFQATT and SNEGSKA (reference sequence). V lost 6 bases, J lost 5 bases, and 11 bases lay in between. The CDR3 length is 12 residues. The CDR3 bases are TGCAGTGCGGGACCAATAAACAATGAGCAGTTCTTC. Its protein product is CSAGPINNEQFF.

At least ten counts were recorded for this clonotype. This chain connects TRBV7-8 to TRBJ1-1, with D unresolved. The V end lost 4 bases, the J end lost 1 base, and 10 bases lay between the germline ends. CDR1 SGHVS and CDR2 FQNEAQ come from the germline V gene. The CDR3 has 14 amino acids. DNA of the CDR3: TGTGCCAGCAGCTCCCGGGAGAAGAACACTGAAGCTTTCTTT. Translating gives CASSSREKNTEAFF.

The table lists this clonotype with a few counts. The chain couples TRBV9 to TRBJ1-4, with D tentatively TRBD1 (6 bases). This CDR3 is 16 amino acids long. V was clipped by 3 bases and J by 0 bases, with 12 bases between them. The germline V gene has CDR1 SGDLS and CDR2 YYNGEE. Here the CDR3 DNA reads TGTGCCAGCAGCGCTCCACAGGGAACAACTAATGAAAAACTGTTTTTT. It specifies CASSAPQGTTNEKLFF.

In its sample, this clonotype was seen many times. This rearrangement joins TRBV6-1 to TRBJ1-5; TRBD1 might be the D (6 bases). V lost 8 bases and J lost 7, with 24 bases in between. CDR1 is MNHNS, CDR2 SASEGT, per germline. The length of the CDR3 is 16 residues. CDR3: CASVARFIQGEQPQHF. The CDR3, as DNA: TGTGCCAGCGTGGCAAGGTTTATACAGGGAGAACAGCCCCAGCATTTT.

CDR3 region: CASSSSRVLAGYTGEQYF. CDR3 DNA: TGTGCCAGCAGCTCCTCCCGAGTACTAGCGGGGTACACCGGGGAGCAGTACTTC. V usage is TRBV7-9 and J usage is TRBJ2-7; 10 nucleotides align to TRBD2. Losses at the gene ends were 4 bases for V and 7 bases for J; bases not matched to a gene: 19. The CDR3 is 18 residues long. Looked up from germline, CDR1 is SEHNR and CDR2 is FQNEAQ (reference sequence).

This clonotype was counted ten times or more. This rearrangement joins TRBV2 to TRBJ2-3, with D unclear. CDR1 and CDR2 (germline): SNHLY, FYNNEI. Trimming pared 6 bases from V and 1 base from J, leaving 11 bases between. The CDR3 is made up of 14 amino acids. CDR3 sequence: CASSLTYGTDTQYF. In DNA form, the CDR3 reads TGTGCCAGCAGCCTTACTTATGGCACAGATACGCAGTATTTT.

This chain connects TRBV30 to TRBJ2-5; possibly TRBD1 or TRBD2 for D (5 bases each). The V gene lost 1 base and the J gene lost 9 bases, with 12 bases spanning the gap. CDR1 GTSNPN and CDR2 SVGIG come from the germline V gene (reference sequence). This CDR3 has 12 residues. The CDR3 nucleotides are TGTGCCTGGAGTGAATCGGGGCCGGCCCAGTACTTC. Amino acids: CAWSESGPAQYF.

Details on this clonotype: A single base separates this from a much larger clone, so it may be a read error. The V gene is TRBV12-3 or TRBV12-4, the J gene TRBJ2-3; D assignment may be TRBD1 or TRBD2 (6 bases each). V was trimmed by 6 bases and J by 4 bases, leaving 23 bases between them. The CDR3 spans 17 residues. Here the CDR3 reads CASSPRSRGGGPDTQYF. DNA for the CDR3: TGTGCCAGCAGCCCCCGTAGCCGCGGAGGGGGTCCAGATACGCAGTATTTT.

This clonotype was observed at least ten times. This chain joins TRBV6-1 and TRBJ2-3, with D perhaps matching TRBD1 (5 bases). This CDR3 region has 14 residues. Deletions cut 6 bases from V and 5 bases from J, with 15 bases between. The germline CDR1 and CDR2 sequences are MNHNS and SASEGT. CDR3 loop: CASSVDRKIDTQYF. CDR3 in DNA: TGTGCCAGCAGCGTCGACAGAAAGATAGATACGCAGTATTTT.

This chain uses TRBV12-3 or TRBV12-4 with TRBJ2-7; TRBD1 matches 8 bases. The CDR3 is 15 residues long. Losses at the gene ends were 3 bases for V and 0 bases for J; bases not matched to a gene: 4. CDR3 amino acids: CASSFQGAVSYEQYF. The CDR3 DNA follows: TGTGCCAGCAGTTTTCAGGGGGCGGTCTCCTACGAGCAGTACTTC.

This clonotype was detected ten times or more. The rearrangement links TRBV12-3 or TRBV12-4 to TRBJ1-5; D unclear. The CDR3 runs to 14 residues. V was shortened by 5 bases and J by 4 bases, with 12 bases between the two germline ends. CDR3 nucleotide sequence: TGTGCCAGCAGTCAAGAGGCGGGGAATCAGCCCCAGCATTTT. It is translated as CASSQEAGNQPQHF.

The chain employs TRBV7-9 and TRBJ1-1; D is possibly TRBD1 (6 bases). Per germline, CDR1 SEHNR and CDR2 FQNEAQ (reference sequence). Trimming took off 2 bases at V and 4 bases at J, with 17 bases between the two ends. The CDR3 has 16 residues. The CDR3 sequence: CASSLQGFGWSTEAFF. CDR3 bases: TGTGCCAGCAGCTTACAGGGGTTTGGTTGGTCCACTGAAGCTTTCTTT.

Only a few counts were recorded for this clonotype. The V and J genes are TRBV10-1 and TRBJ1-5; possibly TRBD1 for D (5 bases). Germline CDR1 is WNHNN and CDR2 is SYGVQD (reference sequence). Trimming shortened V by 7 bases and J by 5 bases, and 12 bases separated the two germline ends. The CDR3 is 13 amino acids. CDR3 in amino acids: CASNTGTYQPQHF. The CDR3 coding sequence is TGCGCCAGCAATACAGGTACTTATCAGCCCCAGCATTTT.

There are many counts of this clonotype. V is TRBV6-1 and J is TRBJ1-5; D uncertain. The CDR3 loop spans 11 amino acids. Looked up from germline, CDR1 is MNHNS and CDR2 is SASEGT. V was clipped by 1 base and J by 10 bases, with 5 bases between them. In nucleotides, the CDR3 is TGTGCCAGCAGTGAAGTTCAACCCCAGCATTTT. Translated: CASSEVQPQHF.

This clonotype has ten or more counts. The V gene is TRBV3-1, the J gene TRBJ2-3, with D perhaps TRBD2 (5 bases). The length of the CDR3 is 16 residues. Per the germline V gene, CDR1 is LGHDT and CDR2 is YNNKEL (reference sequence). V was cut by 0 bases and J by 4 bases, with 14 bases left in between. CDR3 loop: CASSQDTGFSADTQYF. CDR3 in DNA: TGTGCCAGCAGCCAAGATACGGGGTTCTCCGCAGATACGCAGTATTTT.

This chain links TRBV12-3 or TRBV12-4 with TRBJ1-4; 7 nucleotides align to TRBD1. This CDR3 is 14 amino acids long. Trimming cost V 6 bases and J 7 bases; bases outside gene matches: 8. The CDR3 region is CASRPGTASEKLFF. The DNA of the CDR3 is TGTGCCAGCAGACCCGGGACAGCCAGTGAAAAACTGTTTTTT.

This clonotype was found a few times. The chain carries TRBV2 and TRBJ2-1; D call uncertain. Trimming took off 2 bases at V and 7 bases at J, with 6 bases between the two ends. Germline V gene sequence: CDR1 SNHLY, CDR2 FYNNEI. The length of the CDR3 is 12 residues. The CDR3 DNA reads as TGTGCCAGCAGTGAATGGGAAAATGAGCAGTTCTTC. It translates to CASSEWENEQFF. The variable domain in full, with the rest retrieved from reference TRBV2 and TRBJ2-1, is EPEVTQTPSHQVTQMGQEVILRCVPISNHLYFYWYRQILGQKVEFLVSFYNNEISEKSEIFDDQFSVERPDGSNFTLKIRSTKLEDSAMYFCASSEWENEQFFGPGTRLTVL.

Here the CDR3 reads CASSRNRKNYEQYF. The CDR3 region has the DNA TGTGCCAGTAGTAGGAACAGGAAGAACTACGAGCAGTACTTC. The chain is built from TRBV19 and TRBJ2-7; tentative D call: TRBD1 (5 bases). The length of the CDR3 is 14 residues. Germline V lookup: CDR1 LNHDA, CDR2 SQIVND (reference sequence). V was trimmed by 4 bases and J by 3 bases, leaving 13 bases between them.